The T cell receptor beta chain described here comes from a study of OX40 agonist ivuxolimab in advanced cancers. Study-level findings and limits: At 0.1 to 3.0 mg/kg and by week 6, clonal expansion occurred in CD4+ and CD8+ blood T cells. Partial responders receiving 0.1-3.0 mg/kg showed among the lowest clonal expansion.

Per germline, CDR1 SEHNR and CDR2 FQNEAQ (reference sequence). The CDR3 extends over 16 amino acids. J was trimmed by 7 bases and V by 0 bases; bases with no gene match: 7. The protocol was immunoSEQ multiplex PCR, while the TCRdb copy is restricted to in-frame clones and leaves out a portion. The sample lists around 15,000 clones; around 76% were seen once. On this clone itself: Its antigen is unidentified.

The source material was CD4+ or CD8+ T cells sorted from blood, sampled in a trial of the OX40 agonist ivuxolimab. The gene calls are TRBV7-9 and TRBJ2-1; TRBD2 aligns across 9 bases. The receptor was derived from an adult with an advanced solid tumor such as melanoma, head and neck, liver or kidney cancer. CDR3 bases: TGTGCCAGCAGCTTAGCTCCTAGCGGGGCGGGAAATGAGCAGTTCTTC. Translating gives CASSLAPSGAGNEQFF.